A selection of T cell receptor beta chains follows, all from one sample in a study of identical twins' blood T cells. MiXCR, applied by TCRdb to the 5' RACE reads, yields one record per CDR3 protein. The top ten clones hold about 6% of a sample with a few hundred thousand distinct CDR3 sequences, about 28% of them seen once. The specimen was PBMCs. These receptors all stem from a woman aged 18 to 55 in good health. Each CDR3 is given with its conserved first and last residue. The D gene is left open where the match is weak. Clone size, where shown, is once, few, many, or a class for clones that have expanded.

TRBJ1-1 . TRBV7-9 . 12 CASSSDRTEAFF TGTGCCAGCAGCTCCGACCGGACTGAAGCTTTCTTT
TRBJ2-1 . TRBV19 few 15 CASKIGVQGFNEQFF TGTGCCAGTAAAATTGGGGTCCAGGGATTCAATGAGCAGTTCTTC
TRBJ1-5 . TRBV29-1 many 13 CSVEERTYQPQHF TGCAGCGTTGAAGAGAGGACTTATCAGCCCCAGCATTTT
TRBJ1-1 . TRBV5-1 . 14 CASSEDGWQTEAFF TGCGCCAGCAGCGAGGACGGTTGGCAAACTGAAGCTTTCTTT
TRBJ1-2 . TRBV15 . 14 CATSTDRFSWGYTF TGTGCCACCAGCACTGACAGGTTTTCTTGGGGCTACACCTTC
TRBJ1-1 . TRBV5-1 few 16 CASSLGQTRLNTEAFF TGCGCCAGCAGCTTAGGACAGACACGGCTGAACACTGAAGCTTTCTTT
TRBJ2-3 . TRBV29-1 few 11 CSVGEGDTQYF TGCAGCGTTGGAGAGGGAGATACGCAGTATTTT
TRBJ1-1 . TRBV5-1 . 13 CASSFQVGTEAFF TGCGCCAGCAGCTTCCAGGTTGGCACTGAAGCTTTCTTT
TRBJ1-2 TRBD1 TRBV19 many 13 CASRGTANYGYTF TGTGCCAGTAGGGGGACAGCTAACTATGGCTACACCTTC
TRBJ1-5 TRBD1 TRBV18 . 14 CASSPGQVNRPQHF TGTGCCAGCTCACCTGGACAGGTCAATCGGCCCCAGCATTTT
TRBJ2-1 . TRBV7-3 . 15 CASSFRGGFGNEQFF TGTGCCAGCAGCTTTAGGGGGGGCTTCGGCAATGAGCAGTTCTTC
TRBJ2-2 TRBD1 TRBV10-3 few 17 CAITPRMGTANTGELFF TGTGCCATCACCCCGAGGATGGGGACAGCGAACACCGGGGAGCTGTTTTTT
TRBJ1-1 . TRBV18 few 16 CASSPKNDRLNTEAFF TGTGCCAGCTCACCTAAAAACGACAGATTGAACACTGAAGCTTTCTTT
TRBJ2-7 . TRBV30 . 13 CAWNVGRQYEQYF TGTGCCTGGAATGTGGGACGGCAGTACGAGCAGTACTTC
TRBJ1-1 . TRBV12-3/TRBV12-4 . 13 CASNTAGDTEAFF TGTGCCAGCAATACCGCGGGGGACACTGAAGCTTTCTTT
TRBJ2-5 TRBD2 TRBV29-1 few 14 CSVAGLAETETQYF TGCAGCGTTGCCGGACTAGCGGAGACAGAGACCCAGTACTTC